This T cell receptor beta chain was captured in a study of identical twins (dated by TCRdb to the mid-2010s). At the level of the whole study: To test whether fetal clonotypes persist, this study deep-sequenced TCR alpha and beta repertoires from monozygotic twins, from unrelated adults of various ages, and from cord blood. Replicate twin experiments were performed at different times using different library preparation protocols to rule out contamination. Summary of the overall study and its limitations: Fewer insertions were carried by abundant cord blood beta clonotypes; a weaker similar trend was observed in young adult naive repertoires, while no such trend was observed in memory repertoires. Out-of-frame TCR alpha sequences shared between twins showed an excess of low generation-probability sequences compared with coincidental sharing between unrelated individuals. Recombination models systematically underestimated out-of-frame TCR alpha sharing in monozygotic twins but agreed with sharing between unrelated individuals. Invariant T cells such as MAIT and iNKT could partly confound zero-insertion analyses, although diverse VJ usage argued against such confounding for most clonotypes. Because the same donors could not be followed over many years, conclusions were based on cross-sectional statistical analysis. The excess sharing between twins in beta out-of-frame sequences was weaker because fewer shared sequences reduced the signal-to-noise ratio.

In this sample, this clonotype turned up a few times. No antigen is known for it. It has no much larger one-base neighbor in the sample; base qualities were not kept. The method was 5' RACE. TCRdb names Illumina HiSeq 2000 as the instrument used. Template switching added a universal primer binding site, and the final cDNA carried a unique molecular identifier that allowed TCR cDNA molecules to be counted accurately. Specific primers in the conserved constant-segment region were used to synthesize first-strand cDNA for the TCR alpha and beta chains. Each cDNA library was double barcoded, with a SMART-Mk sample barcode plus Illumina barcodes, to control for contamination. TruSeq adapter sequences and Illumina sample barcodes were added in two successive PCR steps. The TCR alpha and beta cDNA libraries were sequenced on the Illumina HiSeq platform using custom primers. The authors processed their data as follows. Unique molecular identifiers were extracted from raw reads with MiGEC, and CDR3 positions were determined with MiXCR. Recombination models were inferred per individual with the repgenHMM and IGoR tools using an EM algorithm. Shared clonotypes were analyzed with the tcR package in R, and sharing was normalized by the product of cloneset sizes. To study raw recombination without the effects of thymic and clonal selection, out-of-frame nonproductive sequences were analyzed. Clones were called with MiXCR by TCRdb after fastp trimmed the public reads at Q25, and only in-frame beta chains were retained. Entries that share a CDR3 protein sequence are merged under the most common genes and DNA. TCRdb's processing, not the authors', yielded these V and J calls. The sample table contains 540,000 or so distinct CDR3 sequences; only one count was recorded for under 25% of them. Together, the top ten hold more than 0.4% of the sample.

Every donor was a healthy Caucasian. The twin cohort consisted of three pairs of female monozygotic twins, all aged roughly 18 to 30 years. CD4+ and CD8+ T cell populations were isolated with positive isolation kits from Invitrogen. These sequences were also reported in another study, on yellow fever vaccine responses in identical twins. As that second paper reports: The authors reported that the T cell response to vaccination in identical twins appeared partly convergent and partly personalized. In the study, vaccine-responding T cell clones were precisely tracked in identical twins.

Sequences were obtained from CD4+ T cells sorted from blood. This clonotype was sampled from a young woman in good health.

The DNA is TGTGCCACCAGCAGAGAGGGGGGGGCCTTTTACAATGAGCAGTTCTTC. It codes for CATSREGGAFYNEQFF. This sequence uses TRBV15 and TRBJ2-1; the best D guess is TRBD2, with 7 bases matching. The germline V gene (reference sequence) provides CDR1 LNHNV and CDR2 YYDKDF. Taken from cysteine to phenylalanine, the CDR3 has 16 residues. Only the CDR3 DNA stays, 48 bases, in frame from base 1. The V end loses 0 bases and the J end loses 4 bases, and a stretch of 13 bases separates them.